This T cell receptor (beta chain) was documented in a study of naive and memory T cell subsets. This clonotype appeared a few times. The antigen remains unidentified. Study outcomes and limitations: Possibly reflecting memory cells re-expressing CD45RA, a few larger clonotypes occurred in naive repertoires, especially CD8.

The CDR3 contains 15 residues. Trimming pared 5 bases from V and 2 bases from J, leaving 16 bases between. Germline assignment: CDR1 ENHRY and CDR2 SYGVKD. An equimolar mix of two oligonucleotides served as the beta constant-region primer for TRBC1 and TRBC2. Nested alpha and beta constant-region primers with the SP2 primer drove four PCR rounds on ligated cDNA. TCRdb reprocessed the UMI-ligation and nested PCR reads via MiXCR and lists one record per CDR3 protein. Altogether 150,000 or so distinct CDR3 sequences are present, 22% being singletons, with the ten largest covering roughly 0.1%. The chain combines TRBV10-3 with TRBJ2-7; perhaps TRBD2 as D (6 bases). The TCR comes from a human donor in good health. The sequencing input was naive CD4+ T cells from blood. The CDR3 here is CAISPGEAIPYEQYF. The CDR3 bases are TGTGCCATCAGTCCCGGGGAGGCAATCCCCTACGAGCAGTACTTC.